These T cell receptor beta chains were read from a single sample in a study of cytomegalovirus exposure and HLA in healthy donors. Assay: immunoSEQ multiplex PCR; the TCRdb copy retains only in-frame clones and omits some. The sample lists approximately 150,000 clones, around four fifths seen once, with less than 15% in the top ten. The sequencing input was PBMCs. These receptors came from a woman aged 50 to 65 in good health and CMV-seropositive. The conserved cysteine and the conserved F or W are not part of the CDR3 here. Rows give clone size only sometimes, using once, few, many, or a class for an expanded clone.

TRBV7-9,TRBJ2-3,once,ASSSGTGGSTDTQY
TRBV6-5,TRBJ2-7,NA,AVSSAGVREQY
TRBV5-1,TRBJ2-3,NA,ASSPAGTSGTDTQY
TRBV27,TRBJ2-7,NA,ASSLGPQGKNYEQY
TRBV6-4,TRBJ2-7,NA,ASSDWDRGSHEQY
TRBV5-6,TRBJ2-5,NA,ASSLPGLGETQY
TRBV6-5,TRBJ2-2,NA,ASSRTAATGELF
TRBV7-8,TRBJ2-1,NA,ASSFYSGGALPEQF
TRBV5-5,TRBJ1-5,once,ASSLPRAGEHQPQH
TRBV5-4,TRBJ2-3,NA,ASSFQRGGHSSTDTQY
TRBV7-9,TRBJ1-6,NA,ASSTGRGSSPLH
TRBV6-1,TRBJ1-5,once,ASSEAGSNQPQH
TRBV6-1,TRBJ1-5,NA,ASSEGGNQPQH
TRBV7-6,TRBJ1-2,NA,ASSLEETGASGYT
TRBV18,TRBJ2-1,NA,ASSPKRTGMNEQF
TRBV9,TRBJ2-1,NA,ASSSGLAGGLPYNEQF
TRBV23-1,TRBJ1-5,once,ASRPGDRDNQPQH
TRBV6-6,TRBJ1-1,NA,ASSQQGSEAF
TRBV29-1,TRBJ1-5,NA,SVEDLPGGQPAKVSNQPQH
TRBV6-1,TRBJ2-5,few,ASSEGSRGDYRTQY
TRBV2,TRBJ2-7,once,ASRVSGGPYEQY
TRBV15,TRBJ2-2,once,ATSRDSGGLHTGELF
TRBV11-1,TRBJ1-2,NA,ASSFDRLSNYGYT
TRBV18,TRBJ1-1,once,ASSPTDRSYTEAF
TRBV27,TRBJ1-1,few,ASSFNGVTEAF
TRBV19,TRBJ2-3,few,ASSILTDSTDTQY
TRBV4-2,TRBJ2-1,NA,ASSHEGGPKQF
TRBV2,TRBJ2-5,NA,ASRRGDPGETQY
TRBV6-5,TRBJ2-1,NA,ASTNPSGVVNEQF
TRBV5-4,TRBJ1-5,NA,ASSLGGGSQPQH
TRBV2,TRBJ2-1,NA,ASSDHYPDRGRIEQF
TRBV5-1,TRBJ1-2,NA,ASGTGPPGYT
TRBV5-1,TRBJ2-7,NA,ASSSDSRNYEQY
TRBV30,TRBJ2-7,NA,AWSRGGPLREQY
TRBV2,TRBJ1-5,NA,ASSRVWVHSNQPQH
TRBV19,TRBJ2-5,once,ASSIIGGAETQY
TRBV4-1,TRBJ2-5,NA,ASSQDNRRETQY
TRBV7-9,TRBJ1-4,NA,ASSRWTGEDEKLF
TRBV11-2,TRBJ2-7,NA,ASSTGYEQY
TRBV5-6,TRBJ1-2,NA,ASSLDLRENGYT
TRBV11-2,TRBJ2-5,NA,ASSLFRDSRRETQY
TRBV5-4,TRBJ1-2,NA,ASSLGQGVDYGYT
TRBV6-1,TRBJ2-5,NA,ASNRERGGETQY